The entry that follows covers one T cell receptor beta chain sequence. This clonotype was seen at least ten times. This clone's antigen is unknown. No per-base quality is available; no much larger clone lies one base away. The sample's treatment or condition, from its label and the paper: live attenuated yellow fever vaccine strain. At each blood-draw timepoint, two biological replicates of bulk PBMCs were obtained. A standard Ficoll-Paque protocol was used to isolate PBMCs from peripheral blood. TriZol was used to extract RNA from bulk PBMCs, CD4 and CD8 fractions, and dextramer-positive and dextramer-negative fractions. Sequencing relied on an Illumina NovaSeq 6000. TCR cDNA was synthesized by 5'RACE template switching, which introduced a universal primer site and unique molecular identifiers. Priming of cDNA synthesis was performed from both the TCR alpha and TCR beta constant segments. Two PCR steps were used to amplify libraries, with sample barcodes and sequencing adapters being added in the second step. Sequencing of libraries was performed on Illumina HiSeq 2500 (2x100 bp) or NovaSeq (2x150 bp). The study's own analysis went as follows. Demultiplexing of reads and collapsing into UMI consensus sequences were performed with MIGEC, and V(D)J alignment was carried out with MiXCR. Clonotypes responding to the vaccine were identified with edgeR on replicate PBMC samples, with the criteria of FDR below 0.01 and a log2 fold change above 5 up to day 15. Each bulk clonotype received a CD4 or CD8 identity based on whether the sequenced CD4 or CD8 repertoire contained that clonotype at higher abundance. TCRdb reanalyzed the raw reads on its own, using fastp at Q25 for trimming and MiXCR for clone calling, and kept in-frame beta chains. Merged by CDR3 protein, the rows form single entries marked with the most common genes and DNA. V and J calls and clone size were set by TCRdb, not the authors. This sample holds 300,000 to 350,000 distinct CDR3 sequences; approximately 3.9% were observed only once. Clones ranked in the top ten supply 20% to 25% of the sample.

Reading the germline V gene gives CDR1 SQVTM and CDR2 ANQGSEA. The CDR3 starts with the cysteine, ends with the phenylalanine, and has 12 residues. Of the read, only the CDR3 DNA is kept; its 36 bases are in frame from base 1. Deletion took 1 base off V and 1 base off J, with a span of 4 bases between the germline ends. The source of the sample is a study of T cells after yellow fever vaccination (dated by TCRdb to between 2017 and 2020). About the investigation overall: Libraries from fractions with low cell numbers were prepared with the SMART-Seq v4 Ultra Low Input RNA kit. The cohort comprised two healthy male donors, one aged 18 to 30 and one aged 30 to 40 years. Bulk PBMC replicates and cell subsets were isolated from blood drawn at multiple timepoints before and after both primary and secondary immunization. To follow T-cell clones before and after both primary and booster YFV17D yellow fever vaccination, bulk TCR alpha and beta repertoires underwent longitudinal sequencing.

Findings and caveats that apply to the study as a whole: FACS-sorted repertoires could contain abundant contaminating clonotypes from the bulk population, so computational filtering was required. The secondary T-cell response was found to be weaker but faster than the primary response, with a peak reached on day 5 rather than on day 15. Only a couple of donors were included in the study, so the extent to which the findings can be generalized is limited. A small fraction of clonotypes appeared in both the CD4 and CD8 compartments, likely as a result of convergent recombination. After the booster, most clones that had expanded after primary vaccination were detected again (around 97% of CD4 and about 88% of CD8), suggesting broad maintenance of memory.

The chain links TRBV29-1 with TRBJ1-1, with no D gene named confidently. The sequences come from PBMCs, collected 5 days after the yellow fever booster vaccination. This receptor was identified in a man aged 18 to 35 who received the YFV17D yellow fever vaccine. The CDR3 here reads CSVEGGNTEAFF. The DNA is TGCAGCGTTGAAGGGGGGAACACTGAAGCTTTCTTT.